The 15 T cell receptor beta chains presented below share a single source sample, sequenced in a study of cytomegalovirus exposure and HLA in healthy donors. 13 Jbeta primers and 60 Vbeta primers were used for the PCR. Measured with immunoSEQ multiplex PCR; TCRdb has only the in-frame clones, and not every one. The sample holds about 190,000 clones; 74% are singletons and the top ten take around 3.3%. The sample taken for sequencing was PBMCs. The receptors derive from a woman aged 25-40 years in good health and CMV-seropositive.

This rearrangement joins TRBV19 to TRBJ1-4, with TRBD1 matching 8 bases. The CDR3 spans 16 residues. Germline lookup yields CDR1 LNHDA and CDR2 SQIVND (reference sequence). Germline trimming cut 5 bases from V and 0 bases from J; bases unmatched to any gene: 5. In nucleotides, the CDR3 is TGTGCCAGTAGTCAGGGGGCTCCCGCAACTAATGAAAAACTGTTTTTT. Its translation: CASSQGAPATNEKLFF.

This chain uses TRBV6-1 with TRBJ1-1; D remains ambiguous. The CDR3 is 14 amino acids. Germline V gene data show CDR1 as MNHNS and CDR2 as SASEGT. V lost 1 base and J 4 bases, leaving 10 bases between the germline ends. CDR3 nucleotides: TGTGCCAGCAGTGAAGTGCCACGGGGCACTGAAGCTTTCTTT. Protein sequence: CASSEVPRGTEAFF.

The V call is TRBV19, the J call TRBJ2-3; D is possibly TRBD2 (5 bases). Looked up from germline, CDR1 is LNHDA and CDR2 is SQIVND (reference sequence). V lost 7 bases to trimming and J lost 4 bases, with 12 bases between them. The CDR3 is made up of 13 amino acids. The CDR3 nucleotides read TGTGCCAGTACCCTAGTCGGGGCAGATACGCAGTATTTT. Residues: CASTLVGADTQYF. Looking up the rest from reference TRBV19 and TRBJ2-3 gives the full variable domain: DGGITQSPKYLFRKEGQNVTLSCEQNLNHDAMYWYRQDPGQGLRLIYYSQIVNDFQKGDIAEGYSVSREKKESFPLTVTSAQKNPTAFYLCASTLVGADTQYFGPGTRLTVL.

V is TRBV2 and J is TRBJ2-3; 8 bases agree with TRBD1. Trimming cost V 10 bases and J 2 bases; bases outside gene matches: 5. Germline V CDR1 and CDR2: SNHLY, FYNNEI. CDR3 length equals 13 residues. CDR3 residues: CATGTGYTDTQYF. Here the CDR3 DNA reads TGTGCCACCGGGACAGGCTACACAGATACGCAGTATTTT.

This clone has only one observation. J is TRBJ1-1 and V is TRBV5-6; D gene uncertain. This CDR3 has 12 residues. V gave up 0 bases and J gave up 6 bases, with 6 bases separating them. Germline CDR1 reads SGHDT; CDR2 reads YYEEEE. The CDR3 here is CASSLGGPEAFF. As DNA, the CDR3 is TGTGCCAGCAGCTTGGGAGGGCCTGAAGCTTTCTTT.

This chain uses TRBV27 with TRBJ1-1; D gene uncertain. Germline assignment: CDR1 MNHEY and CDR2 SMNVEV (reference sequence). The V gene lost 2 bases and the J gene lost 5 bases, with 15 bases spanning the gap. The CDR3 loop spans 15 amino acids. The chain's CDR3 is CASSLRVDYGTEAFF. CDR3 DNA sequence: TGTGCCAGCAGTTTACGAGTTGATTACGGTACTGAAGCTTTCTTT.

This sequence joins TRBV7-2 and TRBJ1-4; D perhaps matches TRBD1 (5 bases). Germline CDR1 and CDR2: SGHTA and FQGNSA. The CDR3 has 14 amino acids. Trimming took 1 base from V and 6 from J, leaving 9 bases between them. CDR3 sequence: CASSLGGDYEKLFF. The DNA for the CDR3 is TGTGCCAGCAGCTTAGGAGGGGACTATGAAAAACTGTTTTTT.

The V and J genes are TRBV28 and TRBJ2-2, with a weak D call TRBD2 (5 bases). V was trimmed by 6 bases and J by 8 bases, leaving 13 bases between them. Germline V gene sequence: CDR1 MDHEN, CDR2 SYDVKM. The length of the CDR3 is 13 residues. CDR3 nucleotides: TGTGCCAGCAGCGGGAACCCCGAAGGGGAGCTGTTTTTT. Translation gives CASSGNPEGELFF.

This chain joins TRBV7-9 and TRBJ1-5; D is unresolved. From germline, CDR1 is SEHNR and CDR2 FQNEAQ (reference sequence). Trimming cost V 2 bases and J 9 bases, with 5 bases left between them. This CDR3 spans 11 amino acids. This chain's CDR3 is CASSLLGPQHF. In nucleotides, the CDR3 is TGTGCCAGCAGCTTACTCGGGCCCCAGCATTTT.

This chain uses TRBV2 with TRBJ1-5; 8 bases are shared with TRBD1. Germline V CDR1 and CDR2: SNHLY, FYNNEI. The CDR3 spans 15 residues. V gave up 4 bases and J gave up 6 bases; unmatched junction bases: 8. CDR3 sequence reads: CASSAQGVSGQPQHF. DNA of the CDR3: TGTGCCAGCAGTGCACAGGGGGTTTCTGGTCAGCCCCAGCATTTT.

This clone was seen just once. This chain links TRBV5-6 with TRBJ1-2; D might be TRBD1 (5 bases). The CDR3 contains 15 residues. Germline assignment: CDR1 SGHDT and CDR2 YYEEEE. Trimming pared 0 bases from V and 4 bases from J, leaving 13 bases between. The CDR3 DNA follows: TGTGCCAGCAGCTTGGGATATGGGGGGACCTATGGCTACACCTTC. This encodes CASSLGYGGTYGYTF. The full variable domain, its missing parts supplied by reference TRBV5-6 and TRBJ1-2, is DAGVTQSPTHLIKTRGQQVTLRCSPKSGHDTVSWYQQALGQGPQFIFQYYEEEERQRGNFPDRFSGHQFPNYSSELNVNALLLGDSALYLCASSLGYGGTYGYTFGSGTRLTVV.

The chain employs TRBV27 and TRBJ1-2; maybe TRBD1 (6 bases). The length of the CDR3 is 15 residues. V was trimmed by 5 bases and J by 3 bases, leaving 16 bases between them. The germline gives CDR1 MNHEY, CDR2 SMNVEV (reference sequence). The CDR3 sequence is CASSPRTEHYYGYTF. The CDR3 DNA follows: TGTGCCAGCAGTCCCCGGACAGAACACTACTATGGCTACACCTTC.

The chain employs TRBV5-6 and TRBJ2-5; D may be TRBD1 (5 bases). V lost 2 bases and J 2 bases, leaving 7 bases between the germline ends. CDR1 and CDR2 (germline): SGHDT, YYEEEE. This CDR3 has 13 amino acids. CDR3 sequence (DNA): TGTGCCAGCAGCTTAGGGGTTCAAGAGACCCAGTACTTC. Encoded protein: CASSLGVQETQYF. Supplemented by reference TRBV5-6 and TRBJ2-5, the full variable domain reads DAGVTQSPTHLIKTRGQQVTLRCSPKSGHDTVSWYQQALGQGPQFIFQYYEEEERQRGNFPDRFSGHQFPNYSSELNVNALLLGDSALYLCASSLGVQETQYFGPGTRLLVL.

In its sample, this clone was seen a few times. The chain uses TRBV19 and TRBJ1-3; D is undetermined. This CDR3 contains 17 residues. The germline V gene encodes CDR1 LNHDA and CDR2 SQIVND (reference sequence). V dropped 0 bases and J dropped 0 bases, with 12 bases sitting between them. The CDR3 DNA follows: TGTGCCAGTAGTATAGATGAGACACCGAACTCTGGAAACACCATATATTTT. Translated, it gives CASSIDETPNSGNTIYF.

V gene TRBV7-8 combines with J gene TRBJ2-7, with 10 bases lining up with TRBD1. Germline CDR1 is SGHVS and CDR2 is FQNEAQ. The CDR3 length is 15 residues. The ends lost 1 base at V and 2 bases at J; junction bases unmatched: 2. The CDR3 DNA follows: TGTGCCAGCAGCTTAGTAGGGACAGGGGCCTACGAGCAGTACTTC. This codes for CASSLVGTGAYEQYF. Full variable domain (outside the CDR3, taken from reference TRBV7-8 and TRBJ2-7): GAGVSQSPRYKVAKRGQDVALRCDPISGHVSLFWYQQALGQGPEFLTYFQNEAQLDKSGLPSDRFFAERPEGSVSTLKIQRTQQEDSAVYLCASSLVGTGAYEQYFGPGTRLTVT.